This T cell receptor beta chain is from a study of human versus mouse CDR3 diversity and MHC coevolution. Across the study: Reported immunoSEQ sensitivity was one in 200,000 T cells, with reduced amplification bias.

Study-wide results and limits: Human T cells were selected on a handful of MHC II alleles. Humans had the largest estimated TCR beta repertoire, around 1.6 million clonotypes.

The repertoire was sequenced with immunoSEQ multiplex PCR; TCRdb's copy has only in-frame clones and lacks some. The table shows about 83,000 clones, with under 95% occurring only once. Regarding this clone: Its antigen remains unidentified.

The germline V gene encodes CDR1 SGHRS and CDR2 YFSETQ. V shed 4 bases, J shed 10 bases, and the junction held 4 bases outside the gene matches. The CDR3 sequence is 11 residues long. Cells were CD45RO-negative CD62L-positive naive CD4 T cells sorted from PBMCs. The chain is built from TRBV5-1 and TRBJ2-7; 8 bases agree with TRBD2. Sample: naive CD4+ T cells from blood. As to subset: CD45RO-negative CD62L-positive naive CD4 T cells. The source of this sequence is a person between 30 and 69 years old in good health. The CDR3, as DNA: TGCGCCAGCAGCGAAGGGACTAGTCAGTACTTC. Translation gives CASSEGTSQYF.